The 30 T cell receptor beta chains below all came from one sample that was sequenced in a study of shared clonotypes between healthy human individuals. Assay: immunoSEQ multiplex PCR; the TCRdb copy retains only in-frame clones and omits some. The sample contains about 2 million clones, 95% of which appear only once. Sample: naive CD4+ T cells sorted from blood. As for subset: CD45RA+ positively selected. These receptors all come from a man younger than 35 in good health.

This sequence joins TRBV4-2 and TRBJ1-6; TRBD1 is a possible D gene (6 bases). The CDR3 totals 16 residues. The germline V gene encodes CDR1 LGHNA and CDR2 YNFKEQ. Trimming left V 3 bases short and J 6 bases short, with 15 bases between. The CDR3 DNA reads TGTGCCAGCAGCCAGGGGATAGGACAGCTTAATTCACCCCTCCACTTT. It codes for CASSQGIGQLNSPLHF.

This chain joins TRBV7-8 and TRBJ1-6, with 7 bases that match TRBD1. The V gene's germline CDR1 is SGHVS and CDR2 FQNEAQ. Germline trimming cut 6 bases from V and 7 bases from J; bases unmatched to any gene: 6. CDR3 length: 14 residues. The chain's CDR3 is CASRAGGENSPLHF. DNA of the CDR3: TGTGCCAGCAGAGCAGGGGGTGAGAATTCACCCCTCCACTTT.

In its sample, this clone was seen a few times. The V call is TRBV14, the J call TRBJ2-3; 10 bases are shared with TRBD2. With V trimmed by 2 bases and J by 4 bases, 0 bases remained unmatched. Germline V gene data show CDR1 as SGHDN and CDR2 as FVKESK. The CDR3 extends over 14 amino acids. The CDR3 DNA reads as TGTGCCAGCAGCCAACTAGCGGGAGCAGATACGCAGTATTTT. Its translation: CASSQLAGADTQYF.

This clone was seen once. The chain joins TRBV10-2 to TRBJ2-1; D unclear. V lost 7 bases and J lost 7, with 8 bases in between. In germline, CDR1 is WSHSY, CDR2 SAAADI. The CDR3 runs to 11 residues. The CDR3 DNA reads as TGCGCCAGCAAGCAGGAGAATGAGCAGTTCTTC. This codes for CASKQENEQFF.

The rearrangement uses TRBV4-1 and TRBJ2-7; a weak D match, TRBD1 (7 bases). The V gene lost 5 bases and the J gene lost 3 bases, with 14 bases spanning the gap. Looked up from germline, CDR1 is MGHRA and CDR2 is YSYEKL. The CDR3 contains 14 residues. DNA for the CDR3: TGCGCCAGCAGCAAGCGGGCAGGGGGCTACGAGCAGTACTTC. This sequence encodes CASSKRAGGYEQYF.

This clone has just one count. The chain employs TRBV5-1 and TRBJ2-7; 9 bases map to TRBD1. The CDR3 is made up of 15 amino acids. J was trimmed by 3 bases and V by 3 bases; bases with no gene match: 7. Germline V lookup: CDR1 SGHRS, CDR2 YFSETQ. CDR3: CASSSGGTGNYEQYF. CDR3 coding DNA: TGCGCCAGCAGCTCGGGCGGGACAGGGAACTACGAGCAGTACTTC.

For this clone: Additional DNA sequences in this sample encode the identical CDR3. V and J are TRBV6-5 and TRBJ2-7; TRBD2 agrees at 8 bases. The CDR3 spans 12 residues. The germline gives CDR1 MNHEY, CDR2 SVGAGI. The V and J ends lost 5 bases and 3 bases, in that order; junction bases with no gene match: 0. CDR3 loop: CASSRGGYEQYF. CDR3 sequence (DNA): TGTGCCAGCAGTCGGGGGGGCTACGAGCAGTACTTC.

This clone was counted once. The chain is built from TRBV7-2 and TRBJ1-1, with 11 bases matching TRBD1. Per the germline V gene, CDR1 is SGHTA and CDR2 is FQGNSA. The CDR3 totals 15 residues. V trimming: 1 base; J trimming: 3 bases; junction bases outside the gene matches: 1. For the CDR3, the DNA is TGTGCCAGCAGCTTAGGGACAGGGGGCTACACTGAAGCTTTCTTT. This gives the protein CASSLGTGGYTEAFF.

This clone was detected only once. This chain connects TRBV7-2 to TRBJ1-2; a possible D gene is TRBD1 (5 bases). V was trimmed by 5 bases and J by 8 bases, leaving 15 bases between them. The germline V gene encodes CDR1 SGHTA and CDR2 FQGNSA. The CDR3 length is 13 residues. The CDR3 bases are TGTGCCAGCAGCCCCAACAGGTTGGGCGGCTACACCTTC. As protein: CASSPNRLGGYTF.

Concerning this clone: This sample also contains other DNA sequences that code for the same CDR3. V usage is TRBV2 and J usage is TRBJ2-1, with 13 bases identical to TRBD2. The CDR3 is made up of 14 amino acids. Per the germline V gene, CDR1 is SNHLY and CDR2 is FYNNEI. Losses at the gene ends were 5 bases for V and 7 bases for J; bases not matched to a gene: 2. The chain's CDR3 is CASSPGLAGNEQFF. CDR3 nucleotides: TGTGCCAGCAGTCCGGGACTAGCGGGAAATGAGCAGTTCTTC.

The chain employs TRBV27 and TRBJ1-1, with a weak D call TRBD1 (5 bases). The germline CDR1 and CDR2 sequences are MNHEY and SMNVEV (reference sequence). V was shortened by 3 bases and J by 11 bases, with 13 bases between the two germline ends. The length of the CDR3 is 12 residues. The CDR3 region has the DNA TGTGCCAGCAGTTTGGGGCAGGGTTTGGCTTTCTTT. This codes for CASSLGQGLAFF.

The chain combines TRBV29-1 with TRBJ2-6; TRBD1 matches at 9 bases. Germline V gene lookup returns CDR1 SQVTM and CDR2 ANQGSEA. Trimming removed 0 bases from V and 4 bases from J; junction bases left unmatched: 10. This CDR3 has 18 amino acids. CDR3 DNA sequence: TGCAGCGTTGAAGATCTACGGGACAGGGTTACCGGGGCCAACGTCCTGACTTTC. It encodes CSVEDLRDRVTGANVLTF.

V gene TRBV2 combines with J gene TRBJ1-2, with TRBD1 as a possible D gene (6 bases). Trimming pared 7 bases from V and 2 bases from J, leaving 11 bases between. The CDR3 sequence is 13 residues long. CDR1 and CDR2 (germline): SNHLY, FYNNEI. The CDR3 coding sequence is TGTGCCAGCACGAGGGACAACAACTATGGCTACACCTTC. Its protein is CASTRDNNYGYTF.

The chain recombines TRBV18 with TRBJ1-2; D is undetermined. The V gene's germline CDR1 is KGHSH and CDR2 LQKENI. Trimming removed 3 bases at V and 5 bases at J, with 4 bases between. The CDR3 has 11 residues. The CDR3 DNA reads TGTGCCAGCTCACCCCCATATGGCTACACCTTC. Protein sequence: CASSPPYGYTF.

This chain joins TRBV25-1 and TRBJ1-2; D not certain. Germline lookup yields CDR1 MGHDK and CDR2 SYGVNS. Trimming removed 3 bases from V and 1 base from J, with 15 bases in between. The CDR3 length is 16 residues. CDR3 region: CASSDPRSPINYGYTF. The CDR3 coding sequence is TGTGCCAGCAGTGATCCCCGCTCCCCTATTAACTATGGCTACACCTTC.

This chain joins TRBV6-5 and TRBJ2-2, with 8 bases aligning to TRBD1. Per the germline V gene, CDR1 is MNHEY and CDR2 is SVGAGI. The CDR3 is 13 residues long. Losses at the gene ends were 7 bases for V and 4 bases for J; bases not matched to a gene: 2. Here the CDR3 reads CASTGGATGELFF. As DNA, the CDR3 is TGTGCCAGCACAGGGGGCGCCACCGGGGAGCTGTTTTTT.

The chain joins TRBV19 to TRBJ2-3, with 12 bases that match TRBD2. The CDR3 contains 16 residues. In germline, CDR1 is LNHDA, CDR2 SQIVND (reference sequence). The ends lost 4 bases at V and 4 bases at J; junction bases unmatched: 6. The CDR3 region is CASSTATSGRADTQYF. The DNA of the CDR3 is TGTGCCAGTAGTACGGCGACTAGCGGGAGAGCAGATACGCAGTATTTT.

This clone has only one observation. The V call is TRBV5-1, the J call TRBJ1-4; possibly TRBD1 for D (5 bases). CDR1 and CDR2 (germline): SGHRS, YFSETQ. V was trimmed by 0 bases and J by 4 bases, leaving 13 bases between them. The CDR3 loop spans 16 amino acids. CDR3 bases: TGCGCCAGCAGCTTGGATCCCCCAGGGAGTAATGAAAAACTGTTTTTT. Translated: CASSLDPPGSNEKLFF. The full variable domain, completed using reference TRBV5-1 and TRBJ1-4, is KAGVTQTPRYLIKTRGQQVTLSCSPISGHRSVSWYQQTPGQGLQFLFEYFSETQRNKGNFPGRFSGRQFSNSRSEMNVSTLELGDSALYLCASSLDPPGSNEKLFFGSGTQLSVL.

This chain connects TRBV6-4 to TRBJ1-6, with unresolved D. This CDR3 region has 15 residues. The V gene lost 5 bases and the J gene lost 5 bases, with 13 bases spanning the gap. Germline CDR1 reads MRHNA; CDR2 reads SNTAGT. The CDR3 DNA follows: TGTGCCAGCAGTCTGGAGTATGGTAATAATTCACCCCTCCACTTT. It is translated as CASSLEYGNNSPLHF.

The chain has TRBV29-1 and TRBJ1-1; TRBD1 might be the D (5 bases). V lost 7 bases to trimming and J lost 0 bases, with 12 bases between them. This CDR3 region has 13 residues. Germline CDR1 SQVTM, CDR2 ANQGSEA. The CDR3 spells CSAGTVMNTEAFF. The DNA of the CDR3 is TGCAGCGCAGGGACGGTAATGAACACTGAAGCTTTCTTT. Using reference TRBV29-1 and TRBJ1-1 for the parts outside the CDR3, the full variable domain is SAVISQKPSRDICQRGTSLTIQCQVDSQVTMMFWYRQQPGQSLTLIATANQGSEATYESGFVIDKFPISRPNLTFSTLTVSNMSPEDSSIYLCSAGTVMNTEAFFGQGTRLTVV.

The chain carries TRBV4-2 and TRBJ2-3; no clear D gene. The CDR3 extends over 14 amino acids. Deletions cut 9 bases from V and 3 bases from J, with 16 bases between. Germline lookup yields CDR1 LGHNA and CDR2 YNFKEQ. The CDR3 nucleotides are TGTGCCAGTGCACAGACTGGACGTACAGATACGCAGTATTTT. Translating gives CASAQTGRTDTQYF.

On this clone: Other DNA sequences from this sample encode an identical CDR3 as well. The V and J genes are TRBV18 and TRBJ1-4; no clear D. V lost 3 bases and J 5 bases, leaving 10 bases between the germline ends. The CDR3 is 14 amino acids. Germline CDR1 KGHSH, CDR2 LQKENI. CDR3 coding DNA: TGTGCCAGCTCACCCGGAACGCCCAATGAAAAACTGTTTTTT. This gives the protein CASSPGTPNEKLFF. The variable domain in full, completed from reference TRBV18 and TRBJ1-4, reads NAGVMQNPRHLVRRRGQEARLRCSPMKGHSHVYWYRQLPEEGLKFMVYLQKENIIDESGMPKERFSAEFPKEGPSILRIQQVVRGDSAAYFCASSPGTPNEKLFFGSGTQLSVL.

The chain couples TRBV5-1 to TRBJ2-1; 7 positions agree with TRBD1. Germline CDR1 and CDR2: SGHRS and YFSETQ. V lost 0 bases, J lost 5 bases, and 8 bases stayed unmatched. The CDR3 totals 16 residues. This chain's CDR3 is CASSLETGWRNNEQFF. DNA for the CDR3: TGCGCCAGCAGCTTGGAGACAGGGTGGCGGAACAATGAGCAGTTCTTC. Full variable domain (outside the CDR3, taken from reference TRBV5-1 and TRBJ2-1): KAGVTQTPRYLIKTRGQQVTLSCSPISGHRSVSWYQQTPGQGLQFLFEYFSETQRNKGNFPGRFSGRQFSNSRSEMNVSTLELGDSALYLCASSLETGWRNNEQFFGPGTRLTVL.

The V and J genes are TRBV30 and TRBJ2-7, with TRBD1 matching 8 bases. This CDR3 spans 13 amino acids. The ends lost 2 bases at V and 7 bases at J; junction bases unmatched: 7. Germline V lookup: CDR1 GTSNPN, CDR2 SVGIG (reference sequence). Here the CDR3 reads CAWSPRTGREQYF. The CDR3 coding sequence is TGTGCCTGGAGTCCAAGGACAGGGCGGGAGCAGTACTTC.

The J gene is TRBJ1-2, the V gene TRBV5-4; TRBD1 matches at 7 bases. The germline gives CDR1 SGHNT, CDR2 YYREEE (reference sequence). The J segment lost 4 bases and the V segment lost 2 bases, leaving 5 bases of the junction unmatched. CDR3 size: 14 residues. CDR3: CASSFGGQLYGYTF. The CDR3 nucleotides read TGTGCCAGCAGCTTTGGGGGACAGCTCTATGGCTACACCTTC.

Comment on this clone: One base away lies a much larger clone, so this may be a sequencing read error. This sequence joins TRBV6-6 and TRBJ1-1, with a possible D match to TRBD1 (5 bases). Germline V gene sequence: CDR1 MNHNY, CDR2 SVGAGI (reference sequence). The CDR3 contains 13 residues. V lost 5 bases and J 1 base, leaving 8 bases between the germline ends. The DNA for the CDR3 is TGTGCCAGCAGTGCGCAGGGGAACACTGAAGCTTTCTTT. Its translation: CASSAQGNTEAFF.

V gene TRBV10-2 combines with J gene TRBJ2-7; unclear D gene. This CDR3 comprises 11 residues. Germline V CDR1 and CDR2: WSHSY, SAAADI. Between the trimmed V and J ends, which lost 1 base and 3 bases, there was a span of 1 base. DNA of the CDR3: TGCGCCAGCAGTGAGTTCTACGAGCAGTACTTC. Translation gives CASSEFYEQYF.

The CDR3 coding sequence is TGCGCCAGCAGCCAAGATAAGGGGGCAGGGCTCATGAACACTGAAGCTTTCTTT. This encodes CASSQDKGAGLMNTEAFF. The chain has TRBV4-1 and TRBJ1-1; TRBD1 agrees at 7 bases. This CDR3 is built from 18 residues. Germline lookup yields CDR1 MGHRA and CDR2 YSYEKL. V lost 0 bases and J lost 0; bases outside the gene matches: 10.

This chain links TRBV5-6 with TRBJ1-2; D perhaps matches TRBD1 (5 bases). CDR1 and CDR2 from the germline V gene are SGHDT and YYEEEE. V was shortened by 4 bases and J by 8 bases, with 21 bases between the two germline ends. This CDR3 contains 15 residues. CDR3 loop: CASSSQGPRIGGYTF. In nucleotides, the CDR3 is TGTGCCAGCAGCAGTCAGGGACCCCGAATAGGGGGCTACACCTTC.

The chain uses TRBV12-5 and TRBJ1-1; TRBD1 matches 7 bases. The CDR3 has 14 residues. Trimming at V came to 9 bases and at J to 2 bases, leaving 9 bases not matched to a gene. Germline assignment: CDR1 LGHNT and CDR2 FRNRAP. CDR3 in amino acids: CASTGAKGNTEAFF. CDR3 sequence (DNA): TGTGCTAGCACAGGGGCGAAGGGCAACACTGAAGCTTTCTTT.